This T cell receptor (beta chain) comes out of a study of blood T cell repertoires in COVID-19. Study as a whole: The United States, Italy and Spain supplied acute and convalescent COVID-19 samples.

Only one count was recorded for this clone. Per the germline V gene, CDR1 is KGHDR and CDR2 is SFDVKD. J lost 6 bases, V lost 1 base, and 11 bases had no gene match. This CDR3 region has 17 residues. The data were produced by immunoSEQ multiplex PCR, yet TCRdb's version contains in-frame clones alone and is incomplete. Altogether more than 85,000 clones are present, 80% to 95% being singletons, with the ten largest covering approximately 2%. The sequenced material came from peripheral blood. The chain carries TRBV24-1 and TRBJ1-2; 9 bases fit TRBD1. This clonotype originated in a woman aged 45-65 years with COVID-19, enrolled during active disease. The CDR3 is CATSDFRSRDRVDGYTF. The CDR3 region has the DNA TGTGCCACCAGTGATTTTCGGAGCCGGGACAGGGTGGATGGCTACACCTTC.